This T cell receptor (beta chain) was recovered during a study of T cell changes during pregnancy in multiple sclerosis. J lost 6 bases, V lost 5 bases, and 5 bases had no gene match. The CDR3 loop spans 13 amino acids. The germline CDR1 and CDR2 sequences are MGHRA and YSYEKL. Profiling relied on immunoSEQ multiplex PCR, and the TCRdb table lists in-frame clones only, not all of them. The data hold tens of thousands of clones, with about 91% observed a single time. Source: CD4+ T cells from peripheral blood mononuclear cells, taken in the third trimester of pregnancy. The chain carries TRBV4-1 and TRBJ1-2; 8 nucleotides agree with TRBD1. The clonotype originates from a female donor in good health, enrolled as a control in a pregnancy study. The CDR3 region is CASSKGQENGYTF. CDR3 coding DNA: TGCGCCAGCAGCAAGGGACAGGAGAATGGCTACACCTTC.